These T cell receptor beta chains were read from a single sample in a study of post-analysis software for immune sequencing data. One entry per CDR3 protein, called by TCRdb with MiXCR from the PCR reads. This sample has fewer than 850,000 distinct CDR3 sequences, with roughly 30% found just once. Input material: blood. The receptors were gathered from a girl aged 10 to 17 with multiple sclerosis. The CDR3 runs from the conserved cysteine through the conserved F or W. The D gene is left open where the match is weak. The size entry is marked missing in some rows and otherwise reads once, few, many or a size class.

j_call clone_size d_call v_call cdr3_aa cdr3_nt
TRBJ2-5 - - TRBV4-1 CASSLNPFLETQYF TGCGCCAGCAGCCTAAATCCGTTTCTAGAGACCCAGTACTTC
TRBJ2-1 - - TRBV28 CASSPLDWRTLNNEQFF TGTGCCAGCAGTCCCTTGGACTGGCGTACCCTAAACAATGAGCAGTTCTTC
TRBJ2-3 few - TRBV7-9 CASSLPSTPSDTQYF TGTGCCAGCAGCTTGCCTTCAACCCCATCAGATACGCAGTATTTT
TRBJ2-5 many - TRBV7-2 CASSLAGREKTQYF TGTGCCAGCAGCTTAGCGGGCAGGGAGAAGACCCAGTACTTC
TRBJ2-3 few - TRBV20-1 CSAETADTQYF TGCAGTGCTGAGACAGCAGATACGCAGTATTTT
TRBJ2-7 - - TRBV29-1 CSVVVATGHEQYF TGCAGCGTTGTGGTAGCCACAGGGCACGAGCAGTACTTC
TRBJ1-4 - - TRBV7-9 CASSPPSNEKLFF TGTGCCAGCAGCCCCCCGAGCAATGAAAAACTGTTTTTT
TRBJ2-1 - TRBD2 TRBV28 CASSRGGGALSHNEQFF TGTGCCAGCAGTAGGGGCGGGGGGGCCCTCAGCCACAATGAGCAGTTCTTC
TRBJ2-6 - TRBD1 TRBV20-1 CSASRGQGLVSGANVLTF TGCAGTGCTAGCCGGGGACAGGGGCTAGTCTCTGGGGCCAACGTCCTGACTTTC
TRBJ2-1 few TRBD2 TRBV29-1 CSVLGLDGFNEQFF TGCAGCGTTTTGGGACTAGACGGTTTCAATGAGCAGTTCTTC
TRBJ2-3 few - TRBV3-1 CASTPGRTDTQYF TGTGCCAGCACCCCAGGGCGAACAGATACGCAGTATTTT
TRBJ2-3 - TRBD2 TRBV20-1 CSASGLAGGVDTQYF TGCAGTGCTTCGGGGCTAGCGGGAGGGGTAGATACGCAGTATTTT
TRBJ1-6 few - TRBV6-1 CASSDGTLDSPLHF TGTGCCAGCAGTGATGGGACATTGGATTCACCCCTCCACTTT
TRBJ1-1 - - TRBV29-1 CSVAFGGNTEAFF TGCAGCGTTGCCTTCGGTGGGAACACTGAAGCTTTCTTT
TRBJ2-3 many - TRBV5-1 CASSLDVGTDTQYF TGTGCCAGCAGCTTAGACGTGGGGACAGATACGCAGTATTTT
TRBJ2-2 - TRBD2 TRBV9 CASSVGGGADTGELFF TGTGCCAGCAGCGTAGGCGGGGGGGCGGACACCGGGGAGCTGTTTTTT
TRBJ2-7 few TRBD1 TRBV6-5 CASSPRGDRPYEQYF TGTGCCAGCAGTCCCCGAGGGGACAGACCCTACGAGCAGTACTTC
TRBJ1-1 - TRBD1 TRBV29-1 CSVGPGGGEAFF TGCAGCGTTGGCCCAGGGGGTGGTGAAGCTTTCTTT
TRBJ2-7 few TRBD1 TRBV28 CASSGDPTGAHYEQYF TGTGCCAGCAGTGGGGACCCGACAGGGGCGCACTACGAGCAGTACTTC
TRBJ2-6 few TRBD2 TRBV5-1 CASSLRLAGGTGANVLTF TGCGCCAGCAGCTTGCGGCTAGCGGGGGGTACTGGGGCCAACGTCCTGACTTTC
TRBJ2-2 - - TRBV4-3 CASSQDFRQTGELFF TGCGCCAGCAGCCAAGATTTTCGACAGACAGGGGAGCTGTTTTTT
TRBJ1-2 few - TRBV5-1 CASSHGRVYGYTF TGCGCCAGCAGCCACGGACGGGTCTATGGCTACACCTTC
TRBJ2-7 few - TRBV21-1 CASRNRGGRSSYEQYF TGTGCCAGCAGGAACCGGGGGGGGAGGTCGTCCTACGAGCAGTACTTC
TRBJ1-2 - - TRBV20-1 CSARESLDSNYGYTF TGCAGTGCTAGAGAGTCCTTGGACAGTAACTATGGCTACACCTTC
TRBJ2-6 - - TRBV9 CASSPRTGFSSGASVLTF TGTGCCAGCAGCCCCCGGACGGGATTTAGCTCTGGGGCCAGCGTCCTGACTTTC
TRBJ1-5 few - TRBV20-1 CSAPPGQGVYQPQHF TGCAGTGCCCCCCCGGGGCAGGGAGTGTATCAGCCCCAGCATTTT
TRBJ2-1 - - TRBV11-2 CASSSGTQSEQFF TGTGCCAGCAGCTCCGGGACCCAGAGCGAGCAGTTCTTC
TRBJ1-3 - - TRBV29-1 CSVGGGNTIYF TGCAGCGTTGGAGGGGGAAACACCATATATTTT
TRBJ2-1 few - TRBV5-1 CASSLVAQGSYNEQFF TGCGCCAGCAGCTTGGTGGCCCAAGGCTCCTACAATGAGCAGTTCTTC